One and the same sample provided the 7 T cell receptor beta chains below, sequenced in a study of T cell responses to AZD1222 COVID-19 vaccine. The repertoire was sequenced with immunoSEQ multiplex PCR; TCRdb's copy has only in-frame clones and lacks some. Here the sample spans roughly 18,000 clones, over 60% being singletons. The source was peripheral blood, collected 28 days after the second AZD1222 dose. The receptors here all came from an adult who received the AZD1222 COVID-19 vaccine.

This chain uses TRBV6-5 with TRBJ2-1, with D perhaps matching TRBD2 (5 bases). Trimming took 6 bases from V and 8 from J, leaving 8 bases between them. CDR3 length: 11 amino acids. The germline gives CDR1 MNHEY, CDR2 SVGAGI. The CDR3 DNA follows: TGTGCCAGCAGGGGAGAGGATGAGCAGTTCTTC. It specifies CASRGEDEQFF.

This clone occurred a few times. The chain joins TRBV24-1 to TRBJ2-5, with TRBD2 matching 11 bases. In germline, CDR1 is KGHDR, CDR2 SFDVKD. V was pared by 6 bases and J by 4 bases, with 3 bases of the junction left unmatched. This CDR3 has 14 residues. CDR3 nucleotides: TGTGCCACCAGTAAAGGACTAGCGGGAGAGACCCAGTACTTC. Translation: CATSKGLAGETQYF.

The chain combines TRBV19 with TRBJ1-1; D might be TRBD1 (5 bases). Germline V gives CDR1 LNHDA, CDR2 SQIVND (reference sequence). Trimming pared 10 bases from V and 4 bases from J, leaving 19 bases between. The CDR3 length is 14 residues. The CDR3 nucleotides read TGTGCCACCCGTGGAGGGGAGGGGTTCACTGAAGCTTTCTTT. It codes for CATRGGEGFTEAFF.

This clone was seen just once. The chain uses TRBV11-3 and TRBJ2-7, with a weak D call TRBD2 (6 bases). The CDR3 covers 15 residues. CDR1 is SGHNT, CDR2 YENEEA, per germline. Trimming stripped 5 bases from V and 4 bases from J, with 18 bases between. Here the CDR3 DNA reads TGTGCCAGCAGCCTTCAGGGAGGAGCGGCTTACGAGCAGTACTTC. As protein: CASSLQGGAAYEQYF. Looking up the rest from reference TRBV11-3 and TRBJ2-7 gives the full variable domain: EAGVVQSPRYKIIEKKQPVAFWCNPISGHNTLYWYLQNLGQGPELLIRYENEEAVDDSQLPKDRFSAERLKGVDSTLKIQPAELGDSAVYLCASSLQGGAAYEQYFGPGTRLTVT.

The chain carries TRBV15 and TRBJ2-2; 8 bases are a match to TRBD2. This CDR3 region has 16 residues. Germline V gene sequence: CDR1 LNHNV, CDR2 YYDKDF (reference sequence). Trimming removed 2 bases from V and 2 bases from J; junction bases left unmatched: 4. CDR3 coding DNA: TGTGCCACCAGCAGACGTAGCGGGGCCAACACCGGGGAGCTGTTTTTT. Its translation: CATSRRSGANTGELFF.

This clone was recorded once. The chain links TRBV6-5 to TRBJ1-5; 10 bases are a match to TRBD1. The trim removed 4 bases at V and 5 bases at J, leaving 2 bases unmatched. The V gene's germline CDR1 is MNHEY and CDR2 SVGAGI. The CDR3 extends over 14 amino acids. CDR3 residues: CASSWGTGDQPQHF. Here the CDR3 DNA reads TGTGCCAGCAGTTGGGGGACAGGGGATCAGCCCCAGCATTTT.

In nucleotides, the CDR3 is TGCGCCAGCAGCCCCTCCTTGGGCTCTGGAAACACCATATATTTT. Encoded protein: CASSPSLGSGNTIYF. J is TRBJ1-3 and V is TRBV5-1, with D hard to call. Deletions cut 4 bases from V and 0 bases from J, with 11 bases between. The CDR3 is 15 amino acids. Germline CDR1 and CDR2: SGHRS and YFSETQ.